The next 32 T cell receptor beta chains were all read from a single sample in a study of blood T cell repertoires in COVID-19. The table came from immunoSEQ multiplex PCR; TCRdb's copy has only in-frame clones and leaves some out. The sample gives around 15,000 clones, 88% of which show up once; roughly 8.8% is in the top ten. The source material was peripheral blood. The receptors were gathered from a human donor in a cohort sampled during active COVID-19.

This clone has only one observation. The rearrangement links TRBV29-1 to TRBJ1-1; the D gene is possibly TRBD1 (6 bases). Trimming removed 5 bases from V and 2 bases from J, with 9 bases in between. Germline V gene data show CDR1 as SQVTM and CDR2 as ANQGSEA. The CDR3 sequence is 12 residues long. CDR3 sequence reads: CSVWTVNTEAFF. The DNA of the CDR3 is TGCAGCGTTTGGACAGTTAACACTGAAGCTTTCTTT.

The genes are TRBV5-1 and TRBJ1-2, with a tentative D call TRBD1 (5 bases). V was pared by 5 bases and J by 3 bases, with 11 bases between. From germline, CDR1 is SGHRS and CDR2 YFSETQ. This CDR3 is 13 amino acids long. CDR3 bases: TGCGCCAGCAGAGATCCAGGGCACTATGGCTACACCTTC. It is translated as CASRDPGHYGYTF.

The V call is TRBV10-3, the J call TRBJ2-1; D might be TRBD1 (5 bases). V was trimmed by 5 bases and J by 9 bases, leaving 8 bases between them. This CDR3 is 11 amino acids long. Per the germline V gene, CDR1 is ENHRY and CDR2 is SYGVKD. The CDR3 bases are TGTGCCATCAGTAGGGGTGGTGAGCAGTTCTTC. It encodes CAISRGGEQFF.

The V and J genes are TRBV7-3 and TRBJ2-3, with no clear D. The CDR3 contains 14 residues. CDR1 is SGHTA and CDR2 is FQGTGA in the germline V gene. V shed 2 bases and J shed 1 base, with 7 bases lying between them. CDR3 nucleotides: TGTGCCAGCAGCTTAGAACACCGCACAGATACGCAGTATTTT. Protein sequence: CASSLEHRTDTQYF.

The chain links TRBV11-1 to TRBJ2-5, with 10 positions matching TRBD2. Germline lookup yields CDR1 SGHAT and CDR2 FQDESV (reference sequence). The length of the CDR3 is 15 residues. The junction had 3 bases not matched to a gene; V was cut back by 3 bases and J by 2 bases. The CDR3 spells CASSFGLAEQETQYF. CDR3 bases: TGTGCCAGCAGCTTCGGACTAGCGGAGCAAGAGACCCAGTACTTC.

The chain joins TRBV7-8 to TRBJ2-3; the D is unclear. This CDR3 comprises 14 residues. V was shortened by 6 bases and J by 1 base, with 11 bases between the two germline ends. Germline V gene sequence: CDR1 SGHVS, CDR2 FQNEAQ. CDR3 sequence (DNA): TGTGCCAGCAGTTCAAAGCGAGGCACAGATACGCAGTATTTT. Its protein product is CASSSKRGTDTQYF.

The chain uses TRBV5-1 and TRBJ2-7; unclear D gene. The V end lost 7 bases, the J end lost 10 bases, and 21 bases lay between the germline ends. Germline lookup yields CDR1 SGHRS and CDR2 YFSETQ. The CDR3 is 13 amino acids. This chain's CDR3 is CASSPGSSTYQYF. The DNA for the CDR3 is TGCGCCAGCTCCCCCGGGTCCAGCACGTACCAGTACTTC.

The chain employs TRBV7-9 and TRBJ2-3, with 7 bases fitting TRBD2. The germline V gene has CDR1 SEHNR and CDR2 FQNEAQ (reference sequence). J was trimmed by 5 bases and V by 3 bases; bases with no gene match: 8. CDR3 size: 15 residues. CDR3 region: CASSFVRAGEDTQYF. The CDR3 DNA is TGTGCCAGCAGCTTTGTTCGGGCGGGAGAAGATACGCAGTATTTT.

The V and J genes are TRBV18 and TRBJ2-7, with 11 bases lining up with TRBD1. The CDR3 covers 15 residues. Unmatched junction bases numbered 9, after V lost 8 bases and J lost 3 bases. Germline V lookup: CDR1 KGHSH, CDR2 LQKENI. CDR3: CASAGQGVGGYEQYF. CDR3 bases: TGTGCCAGCGCGGGACAGGGGGTTGGAGGCTACGAGCAGTACTTC.

V is TRBV5-4 and J is TRBJ2-4; 7 nucleotides align to TRBD1. CDR3 length equals 13 residues. The trim removed 1 base at V and 15 bases at J, leaving 10 bases unmatched. In germline, CDR1 is SGHNT, CDR2 YYREEE (reference sequence). The CDR3 is CASSLHNEGAGYF. CDR3 in DNA: TGTGCCAGCAGCTTGCATAATGAGGGGGCGGGGTACTTC.

This clone was seen a single time. The genes are TRBV9 and TRBJ1-2, with D possibly being TRBD1 (6 bases). Per germline, CDR1 SGDLS and CDR2 YYNGEE. The CDR3 is 15 amino acids. V dropped 0 bases and J dropped 8 bases, with 17 bases sitting between them. CDR3 bases: TGTGCCAGCAGCGTAGGAGAGGGGGTCCAGGGCGGCTACACCTTC. It yields the protein CASSVGEGVQGGYTF.

Regarding this clone: Compared with germline, one end of the junction differs, possibly owing to a read error. The CDR3 coding sequence is TGTGCTAGCAGCATGGGACTAGCGGGAGGGCCGTGGTGCACAGATACGCAGTATTTT. Amino acids: CASSMGLAGGPWCTDTQYF. The J gene is TRBJ2-3, the V gene TRBV7-7; 16 bases align to TRBD2. This CDR3 is built from 19 residues. Germline V gene data show CDR1 as SSHAT and CDR2 as FNYEAQ (reference sequence).

This clone was counted between two and nine times. V gene TRBV14 combines with J gene TRBJ2-2, with D hard to call. Looked up from germline, CDR1 is SGHDN and CDR2 is FVKESK. This CDR3 is built from 13 residues. Trimming cost V 6 bases and J 5 bases, with 10 bases left between them. CDR3 in amino acids: CASRASRTGELFF. CDR3 in DNA: TGTGCCAGCAGAGCCTCGAGGACCGGGGAGCTGTTTTTT.

The J gene is TRBJ2-7, the V gene TRBV11-3; 11 bases align to TRBD1. Germline values: CDR1 SGHNT, CDR2 YENEEA. After removal of 3 bases from V and 1 base from J, the junction contained 8 bases not matched to a gene. The CDR3 runs to 17 residues. CDR3 protein: CASSFGTGGTFSYEQYF. In nucleotides, the CDR3 is TGTGCCAGCAGCTTTGGGACAGGGGGAACCTTTTCCTACGAGCAGTACTTC.

In its sample, this clone ranks as medium-sized. The chain links TRBV11-1 to TRBJ2-2, with 8 bases fitting TRBD1. V was clipped by 5 bases and J by 9 bases; unmatched bases: 8. CDR3 length equals 14 residues. Germline CDR1 SGHAT, CDR2 FQDESV (reference sequence). CDR3 DNA sequence: TGTGCCAGCAGCATGGGACAGGCGGGGCGGGAGCTGTTTTTT. It yields the protein CASSMGQAGRELFF. Variable domain in full (rest from reference TRBV11-1 and TRBJ2-2): EAEVAQSPRYKITEKSQAVAFWCDPISGHATLYWYRQILGQGPELLVQFQDESVVDDSQLPKDRFSAERLKGVDSTLKIQPAELGDSAMYLCASSMGQAGRELFFGEGSRLTVL.

This chain connects TRBV10-3 to TRBJ2-5; no clear D. CDR3 length: 13 amino acids. Trimming took off 4 bases at V and 5 bases at J, with 11 bases between the two ends. The V gene's germline CDR1 is ENHRY and CDR2 SYGVKD. The CDR3 loop is CAISVGAGETQYF. The DNA for the CDR3 is TGTGCCATCAGTGTTGGAGCCGGGGAGACCCAGTACTTC.

This chain connects TRBV11-1 to TRBJ2-7; 7 bases are a match to TRBD1. Germline CDR1 reads SGHAT; CDR2 reads FQDESV (reference sequence). The V gene end was trimmed by 4 bases and the J gene end by 0 bases; junction bases not matched to a gene: 6. This CDR3 is 15 amino acids long. DNA of the CDR3: TGTGCCAGCAGCTCTAGACAGGGACCCTCCTACGAGCAGTACTTC. Protein: CASSSRQGPSYEQYF.

V and J are TRBV27 and TRBJ2-3, with 10 bases matching TRBD2. CDR1 and CDR2 from the germline V gene are MNHEY and SMNVEV (reference sequence). The CDR3 loop spans 15 amino acids. V shed 4 bases, J shed 0 bases, and the junction held 1 base outside the gene matches. CDR3 bases: TGTGCCAGCAGTTGGACTAGCGGAAGCACAGATACGCAGTATTTT. It specifies CASSWTSGSTDTQYF.

On this clone: Its ends do not fully match the called genes, so a read error is possible. The rearrangement links TRBV28 to TRBJ2-1; D not certain. The CDR3 runs to 13 residues. Germline V gene data show CDR1 as MDHEN and CDR2 as SYDVKM. The CDR3 region is CSASGASYNEQFF. In nucleotides, the CDR3 is TGCTCCGCGTCCGGAGCCTCCTACAATGAGCAGTTCTTC. Full variable domain (remainder filled in from reference TRBV28 and TRBJ2-1): DVKVTQSSRYLVKRTGEKVFLECVQDMDHENMFWYRQDPGLGLRLIYFSYDVKMKEKGDIPEGYSVSREKKERFSLILESASTNQTSMYLCSASGASYNEQFFGPGTRLTVL.

The V and J genes are TRBV11-2 and TRBJ1-3; D may be TRBD1 (5 bases). The V gene's germline CDR1 is SGHAT and CDR2 FQNNGV. CDR3 length equals 14 residues. V lost 6 bases and J lost 4, with 13 bases in between. Written as DNA, the CDR3 is TGTGCCAGCAGGCCCGCCGGGGGAGGAAACACCATATATTTT. Protein sequence: CASRPAGGGNTIYF. Based on the CDR3 plus reference TRBV11-2 and TRBJ1-3, the full variable domain is EAGVAQSPRYKIIEKRQSVAFWCNPISGHATLYWYQQILGQGPKLLIQFQNNGVVDDSQLPKDRFSAERLKGVDSTLKIQPAKLEDSAVYLCASRPAGGGNTIYFGEGSWLTVV.

V usage is TRBV4-2 and J usage is TRBJ2-1, with D perhaps TRBD2 (6 bases). The CDR3 consists of 13 residues. Germline assignment: CDR1 LGHNA and CDR2 YNFKEQ. Trimming removed 0 bases from V and 15 bases from J, with 15 bases in between. CDR3 DNA: TGTGCCAGCAGCCAAGATCAGTCGGGGAGGCCGTTCTTC. Protein product: CASSQDQSGRPFF.

The genes are TRBV11-2 and TRBJ2-2; D possibly corresponds to TRBD1 (5 bases). Per germline, CDR1 SGHAT and CDR2 FQNNGV. CDR3 length: 15 residues. The V end lost 5 bases, the J end lost 1 base, and 11 bases lay between the germline ends. This CDR3 is CASSPNTGNTGELFF. CDR3 nucleotides: TGTGCCAGCAGCCCTAACACAGGGAACACCGGGGAGCTGTTTTTT.

This chain links TRBV3-1 (or the pseudogene TRBV3-2) with TRBJ2-7; no reliable D call. Germline V CDR1 and CDR2: LGHDT, YNNKEL (reference sequence). The CDR3 length is 11 residues. V lost 3 bases, J lost 6 bases, and 6 bases lay in between. This CDR3 is CASSQGLEQYF. The DNA of the CDR3 is TGTGCCAGCAGCCAGGGCCTCGAGCAGTACTTC.

J is TRBJ2-5 and V is TRBV18; TRBD1 agrees at 7 bases. CDR3 size: 13 residues. Germline V gives CDR1 KGHSH, CDR2 LQKENI. Trimming took 6 bases from V and 2 from J; bases not matched to a gene: 3. As DNA, the CDR3 is TGTGCCAGCTCGCTGGGACAGCAAGAGACCCAGTACTTC. Amino acids: CASSLGQQETQYF.

This clone has just a few counts. V and J are TRBV5-3 and TRBJ2-1; maybe TRBD1 (6 bases). TRBV5-3 is placed among ORFs of uncertain function. The V end lost 6 bases, the J end lost 14 bases, and 18 bases lay between the germline ends. This CDR3 is built from 12 residues. CDR3 coding DNA: TGTGCCAGAATCGGACAGAGCTGGGGGAAGTTCTTC. Translation: CARIGQSWGKFF.

CDR3 bases: TGTGCCGCCCGAGGGACAGGAATAAGCGAGCAGTACTTC. Its translation: CAARGTGISEQYF. J is TRBJ2-7 and V is TRBV28; 8 positions agree with TRBD1. The trim removed 11 bases at V and 6 bases at J, leaving 12 bases unmatched. The CDR3 consists of 13 residues. CDR1 MDHEN and CDR2 SYDVKM come from the germline V gene. Using reference TRBV28 and TRBJ2-7 for the parts outside the CDR3, the full variable domain is DVKVTQSSRYLVKRTGEKVFLECVQDMDHENMFWYRQDPGLGLRLIYFSYDVKMKEKGDIPEGYSVSREKKERFSLILESASTNQTSMYLCAARGTGISEQYFGPGTRLTVT.

The V call is TRBV4-1, the J call TRBJ2-3, with TRBD2 matching 8 bases. This CDR3 is 14 amino acids long. Looked up from germline, CDR1 is MGHRA and CDR2 is YSYEKL. V lost 1 base to trimming and J lost 10 bases; unmatched junction nucleotides: 7. CDR3 coding DNA: TGCGCCAGCAGCCAAGCTCCTACTAGCGGTGCGCAGTATTTT. It codes for CASSQAPTSGAQYF.

This chain connects TRBV19 to TRBJ2-7; 8 nucleotides line up with TRBD1. Germline-derived CDR1 and CDR2 are LNHDA and SQIVND (reference sequence). The CDR3 is made up of 14 amino acids. The V gene end was trimmed by 5 bases and the J gene end by 2 bases; junction bases not matched to a gene: 5. The CDR3 spells CASSWGTGPYEQYF. In nucleotides, the CDR3 is TGTGCCAGTAGTTGGGGGACAGGTCCCTACGAGCAGTACTTC.

V gene TRBV4-1 combines with J gene TRBJ1-1, with D possibly TRBD1 on 5 matching bases. The V end was cut by 0 bases, the J end by 8 bases, with 22 bases between. Looked up from germline, CDR1 is MGHRA and CDR2 is YSYEKL. The CDR3 covers 17 residues. CDR3 nucleotide sequence: TGCGCCAGCAGCCAAGACTTTGGGGGGGGACTGCCGCCGGAAGCTTTCTTT. This gives the protein CASSQDFGGGLPPEAFF.

The DNA for the CDR3 is TGTGCCAGCAGCGTAAAAACAGGGGCGGATTCACCCCTCCACTTT. It specifies CASSVKTGADSPLHF. The chain employs TRBV9 and TRBJ1-6; 7 bases map to TRBD1. V shed 1 base and J 8 bases; nucleotides not matched to a gene: 6. Germline CDR1 SGDLS, CDR2 YYNGEE. The CDR3 sequence is 15 residues long.

This chain links TRBV2 with TRBJ1-5; D is perhaps TRBD1 (6 bases). Trimming took off 5 bases at V and 6 bases at J, with 17 bases between the two ends. This CDR3 has 15 residues. The germline V gene has CDR1 SNHLY and CDR2 FYNNEI. CDR3 coding DNA: TGTGCCAGCAGTATGGGCGACAGGTTGTCTCAGCCCCAGCATTTT. Residues: CASSMGDRLSQPQHF. The full variable domain, with the rest looked up from reference TRBV2 and TRBJ1-5, is EPEVTQTPSHQVTQMGQEVILRCVPISNHLYFYWYRQILGQKVEFLVSFYNNEISEKSEIFDDQFSVERPDGSNFTLKIRSTKLEDSAMYFCASSMGDRLSQPQHFGDGTRLSIL.

The chain uses TRBV2 and TRBJ2-1; 9 bases are shared with TRBD2. The CDR3 runs 16 residues. With V trimmed by 6 bases and J by 7 bases, 13 bases remained unmatched. The germline CDR1 and CDR2 sequences are SNHLY and FYNNEI. The CDR3 nucleotides are TGTGCCAGCAGAGGACCGGGACTAGCAGCCACTAATGAGCAGTTCTTC. Translated, it gives CASRGPGLAATNEQFF.